Shown below are 3 T cell receptor beta chains from a single sample sequenced in a study of control samples from healthy donors and cancer patients. Only in-frame clones appear in the TCRdb table, and some are missing; sequencing was by immunoSEQ multiplex PCR. The sample comprises approximately 100,000 clones, just under 95% of which are singletons, and about 2.9% rests with the top ten. The material sequenced was blood. These TCRs come from a human donor in good health. The donor label of this sample is uncertain.

V gene TRBV6-6 combines with J gene TRBJ2-2; no firm D call. The CDR3 runs 14 residues. Germline assignment: CDR1 MNHNY and CDR2 SVGAGI (reference sequence). Trimming left V 5 bases short and J 2 bases short, with 9 bases between. CDR3 loop: CASSRTGNTGELFF. The DNA of the CDR3 is TGTGCCAGCAGTAGGACGGGCAACACCGGGGAGCTGTTTTTT.

The genes are TRBV5-1 and TRBJ1-5; D is unclear. Germline loops: CDR1 SGHRS, CDR2 YFSETQ. CDR3 length equals 15 residues. The V gene lost 4 bases and the J gene lost 5 bases, with 16 bases spanning the gap. The CDR3 sequence is CASSPHPGEDQPQHF. The CDR3 DNA sequence: TGCGCCAGCAGCCCCCACCCCGGGGAAGATCAGCCCCAGCATTTT. Full variable domain (outside the CDR3, taken from reference TRBV5-1 and TRBJ1-5): KAGVTQTPRYLIKTRGQQVTLSCSPISGHRSVSWYQQTPGQGLQFLFEYFSETQRNKGNFPGRFSGRQFSNSRSEMNVSTLELGDSALYLCASSPHPGEDQPQHFGDGTRLSIL.

The rearrangement uses TRBV24-1 and TRBJ2-6, with TRBD1 as a possible D gene (6 bases). Germline V lookup: CDR1 KGHDR, CDR2 SFDVKD. The CDR3 has 18 residues. The germline V and J ends were trimmed by 3 bases and 2 bases, with 16 bases remaining between them. CDR3 nucleotides: TGTGCCACCAGTGATGGTCCTACAGGGAAACCTGGGGCCAACGTCCTGACTTTC. Its protein product is CATSDGPTGKPGANVLTF.